This T cell receptor (beta chain) was recovered during a study of blood T cell repertoires in COVID-19. As for the study in general: The study drew acute and convalescent COVID-19 samples from the United States, Italy and Spain.

CDR1 SNHLY and CDR2 FYNNEI come from the germline V gene. The CDR3 has 13 residues. V lost 5 bases, J lost 7 bases, and 14 bases lay in between. Some clones are missing from TCRdb's copy, which holds only in-frame ones; the method was immunoSEQ multiplex PCR. Among tens of thousands of clones listed, less than 75% were seen once. The sample comprised peripheral blood. This chain connects TRBV2 to TRBJ1-2; D gene unclear. The clonotype was recovered from a woman between 70 and 85 years old with acute or convalescent COVID-19. CDR3 sequence: CASSTRPASGYTF. The CDR3 DNA reads as TGTGCCAGCAGTACTCGGCCAGCGAGTGGCTACACCTTC.